This is a list of T cell receptor beta chains from one sample in a study of molecular identifiers for immune sequencing clone quantification. TCRdb re-called the PCR reads through MiXCR, storing one row per CDR3 protein. The sample has 70,000 to 95,000 distinct CDR3 sequences, around a fifth seen once; the top ten hold around 0.8%. The material sequenced was naive CD8+ T cells from blood, with Jurkat cell RNA spiked in. The source is a human donor in good health. Some libraries in this study had Jurkat cell RNA spiked in. The CDR3 runs from the conserved cysteine through the conserved F or W. Each record gives: J gene, D gene, V gene, clone size, CDR3 DNA, CDR3 protein. D genes are given only for firm matches. Only some rows state a clone size, as once, few, many or a class for expanded clones.

TRBJ1-5	NA	TRBV20-1	many	TGCAGTGCTCATTCGGGGGACCCTCAGCCCCAGCATTTT	CSAHSGDPQPQHF
TRBJ2-7	NA	TRBV30	many	TGTGCCTGGGGTGAGGCGGGAACCTCCTACGAGCAGTACTTC	CAWGEAGTSYEQYF
TRBJ1-3	TRBD1	TRBV7-9	many	TGTGCCAGCAGTCCCGCCCCGGGACAGGGAATTGGAAACACCATATATTTT	CASSPAPGQGIGNTIYF
TRBJ2-7	NA	TRBV4-3	many	TGCGCCAGCAGCCAAGAAGGACTACTCTACGAGCAGTACTTC	CASSQEGLLYEQYF
TRBJ2-3	NA	TRBV4-2	many	TGTGCCAGCAGCCAAGGATATCGGACAGATACGCAGTATTTT	CASSQGYRTDTQYF
TRBJ2-7	TRBD2	TRBV29-1	many	TGCAGCGTTGAAGTGGGACTACCCACCTACGAGCAGTACTTC	CSVEVGLPTYEQYF
TRBJ2-7	NA	TRBV28	many	TGTGCCAGCAGACCCCAGAGGAGGTGGGGTCACGAGCAGTACTTC	CASRPQRRWGHEQYF
TRBJ2-7	TRBD1	TRBV27	many	TGTGCCAGCAGGCCCCTCGACAGGGGTCCTTTGGAGCAGTACTTC	CASRPLDRGPLEQYF
TRBJ1-2	NA	TRBV29-1	many	TGCAGCGTTGACGCCCCGTCAGGTTTCTATGGCTACACCTTC	CSVDAPSGFYGYTF
TRBJ1-5	NA	TRBV6-5	many	TGTGCCAGCAGGAACAGGGCCGGGAGCAATCAGCCCCAGCATTTT	CASRNRAGSNQPQHF
TRBJ2-5	NA	TRBV5-8	many	TGTGCCAGCAGCTTGGACGGACCAAGGGGCCAGTACTTC	CASSLDGPRGQYF
TRBJ1-4	NA	TRBV28	many	TGTGCCAGCAGTTCCCCCCGGTGGACTAATGAAAAACTGTTTTTT	CASSSPRWTNEKLFF
TRBJ1-6	NA	TRBV4-3	NA	TGCGCCAGCAGCCAAAACCAGGGCCACTCACCAAATTCACCCCTCCACTTT	CASSQNQGHSPNSPLHF
TRBJ2-5	TRBD1	TRBV7-9	many	TGTGCCAGCAGCTCCCGGGACAGGGACCAAGAGACCCAGTACTTC	CASSSRDRDQETQYF
TRBJ2-6	NA	TRBV13	NA	TGTGCCAGCAGCCAAGACCGCTCTGGGGCCAACGTCCTGACTTTC	CASSQDRSGANVLTF
TRBJ2-4	NA	TRBV13	NA	TGTGCCAGCAGCTTAGGCTTACAGGGCTTGGTCAAAAACATTCAGTACTTC	CASSLGLQGLVKNIQYF
TRBJ1-5	NA	TRBV4-1	many	TGCGCCAGCAGCCAAGAATCTAATGCACAGCCCCAGCATTTT	CASSQESNAQPQHF
TRBJ2-3	TRBD1	TRBV6-2/TRBV6-3	many	TGTGCCAGCAGTGACAGGGTCCTTTCCTTAGGGAAAAAAGATACGCAGTATTTT	CASSDRVLSLGKKDTQYF
TRBJ1-1	NA	TRBV4-2	many	TGTGCCAGCAGCCAAGATCAGGGAGGGGACACTGAAGCTTTCTTT	CASSQDQGGDTEAFF
TRBJ2-7	NA	TRBV4-3	many	TGCGCCAGCAGCCAAGACAGGGGACCCCCCTACGAGCAGTACTTC	CASSQDRGPPYEQYF
TRBJ1-5	TRBD1	TRBV5-6	NA	TGTGCCAGCAGCGAGGGGGCGCTTAGCAATCAGCCCCAGCATTTT	CASSEGALSNQPQHF
TRBJ2-7	NA	TRBV29-1	NA	TGCAGCGCAAAGGTAGGGGGCTACGAGCAGTACTTC	CSAKVGGYEQYF
TRBJ2-1	NA	TRBV24-1	many	TGTGCCACCAGTGATATACGGGGCGTTGAGCAGTTCTTC	CATSDIRGVEQFF
TRBJ2-5	NA	TRBV28	NA	TGTGCCAGCAGTTTTCGGGGTTTGGGGACCCAGTACTTC	CASSFRGLGTQYF
TRBJ2-2	NA	TRBV7-6	many	TGTGCCAGCAGCTCTTCCCAGGGGTCCTACACCGGGGAGCTGTTTTTT	CASSSSQGSYTGELFF
TRBJ2-2	TRBD1	TRBV19	few	TGTGCCAGTCAATCCCTCAGGGGGACCGCCGGGGAGCTGTTTTTT	CASQSLRGTAGELFF
TRBJ1-3	NA	TRBV29-1	NA	TGCAGCGTTGAAACAGGGTCTGGAAACACCATATATTTT	CSVETGSGNTIYF
TRBJ2-5	TRBD2	TRBV7-9	many	TGTGCCAGCAGCCCCGGGACTAGCGGGAGGAACCCACCGACCCAGTACTTC	CASSPGTSGRNPPTQYF
TRBJ2-5	NA	TRBV7-9	many	TGTGCCAGCAGCTCCGGGACTCTGGGCAAGACCCAGTACTTC	CASSSGTLGKTQYF
TRBJ2-7	TRBD2	TRBV5-6	many	TGTGCCAGCAGCTTGGAAGGACTAGCGGGTGAGCAGTACTTC	CASSLEGLAGEQYF
TRBJ1-1	TRBD1	TRBV27	many	TGTGCCAGCAGTTCGGACAGGGTGGCTGAAGCTTTCTTT	CASSSDRVAEAFF
TRBJ1-1	NA	TRBV5-1	many	TGCGCCAGCAGCTTGGTGTGGACGGACCAAGAAACTGACACTGAAGCTTTCTTT	CASSLVWTDQETDTEAFF
TRBJ2-1	NA	TRBV11-2	many	TGTGCCAGCAGCTCTGGACGGAGCTCCTACAATGAGCAGTTCTTC	CASSSGRSSYNEQFF
TRBJ2-2	NA	TRBV29-1	NA	TGCAGCGTTCTGGCAGCGAACACCGGGGAGCTGTTTTTT	CSVLAANTGELFF
TRBJ2-3	NA	TRBV27	NA	TGTGCCAGCAGTTTATCCGCGGCCCCCTCTAGCACAGGTACGCAGTACTTT	CASSLSAAPSSTGTQYF
TRBJ1-2	NA	TRBV4-1	NA	TGCGCCAGCAGCCAAGATCCAACCGAGGACTATTATGGCTACACCTTC	CASSQDPTEDYYGYTF
TRBJ2-6	NA	TRBV7-9	NA	TGTGCCAGCCGGGGCGACTCTGAGGCCAACGTCCTGACTTTC	CASRGDSEANVLTF